Described below is a single T cell receptor beta chain sequence and its context. This clonotype was detected ten times or more. There is no known antigen for this receptor. The input lacks base qualities; no much larger clone sits a single base away. The cysteine opens and the phenylalanine closes a CDR3 of 14 amino acids. Only CDR3 DNA remains: 42 bases, in frame from the first base. The germline V gene (reference sequence) yields DFQATT for CDR1 and SNEGSKA for CDR2. Unmatched junction bases come to 12, with V trimmed by 4 bases and J by 7 bases. A patient counted as having stable Graves' hyperthyroidism if no progression to ophthalmopathy occurred over 18 months of follow-up. Hyperthyroidism patients were newly diagnosed, had a disease duration of under 2 months, and were aged 18 to 65 years. Exclusion was applied to patients with uncontrolled infections, other autoimmune diseases, pregnancy or lactation. Diagnoses were established on the basis of clinical symptoms, serum thyroxine and TRAb, thyroid ultrasound, and orbital computed tomography. Ficoll-Paque density gradient centrifugation was used to isolate PBMCs from about 9 ml of fresh peripheral blood. Total RNA was extracted using Trizol reagent, and RNA quality was assessed on an Agilent 2100 Bioanalyzer.

The TCR beta CDR3 regions were amplified from RNA transcripts. The TCR CDR3 was subjected to a first round of RT-PCR using the HTBI primer set and the Qiagen OneStep RT-PCR kit. Libraries were constructed in a second round of multiplex PCR, after which size selection and purification were carried out. The libraries were sequenced on an Illumina HiSeq2000 using paired-end 100 bp reads. The original methods were these. SOAPnuke was used to process the raw data, with reads discarded if the reads contained adapters or uncalled bases, had a mean Phred below 15, or lacked an exact constant-primer or identifier match. COPE v1.2.5 was used to merge the high-quality paired reads, and each unique nucleotide sequence was defined as a clonotype. MiTCR v1.1 was used to align clonotypes to the IMGT TRBV, TRBD and TRBJ reference segments. Analysis was restricted to V-J combinations with a frequency above 0.0001, which covered about 99% of repertoires. The TCS score was defined as F50 (clonal expansion) divided by E x V (chaos), with BLOSUM62-based TCRdist calculated between CDR3 peptides within each V-J. Welch's t-statistics and random forest reduced just over 500 V-J features to about 13, which were used in a naive Bayes classifier (R e1071). Thyroid-blood repertoire similarity was quantified with the Morisita-Horn index. TCRdb redid the processing of the public reads, applying fastp at Q25 and MiXCR, and retained in-frame beta chains. Rows are combined by CDR3 protein, so each entry shows the most common genes and DNA. Here the V and J calls rest on TCRdb's processing, not on the authors' analysis. The sample data list hundreds of thousands of distinct CDR3 sequences, and over 35% of these were observed just once. The ten largest clones capture 7.5% to 9.5% of the sample.

The record originates from a study of T cells in Graves' hyperthyroidism and ophthalmopathy (dated by TCRdb to about 2019). For the wider study: Peripheral blood samples were taken at initial diagnosis, before any treatment was given. TCR V-J signatures able to tell the groups apart were searched for in a discovery cohort of 100 or so patients, of whom more than 40 had Graves' ophthalmopathy and roughly 59 had stable Graves' hyperthyroidism. Whether ophthalmopathy could be predicted prospectively was tested in an independent validation cohort made up of fewer than 20 hyperthyroidism patients plus 17 patients who later progressed to ophthalmopathy. The 100 discovery patients were randomly divided into training and test sets at a 7:3 ratio. In addition, the study compared T-cell repertoires in thyroid tissue and in blood from six Graves' hyperthyroidism patients. After sampling, hyperthyroidism patients received methimazole starting at 30 mg daily, and ophthalmopathy patients received high-dose intravenous methylprednisolone. TCR Vbeta CDR3 sequencing of around 130 peripheral blood samples (43 ophthalmopathy, around 80 hyperthyroidism and some 17 progressor patients) is reported in the paper. Results and caveats for the whole study, not just this receptor: No statistical method was used to fix the sample size in advance, and group allocation was not hidden from the investigators. A model built on a 13 V-J signature distinguished ophthalmopathy from stable hyperthyroidism, reaching around 87% sensitivity and about 81% specificity in cross-validation and 80%/75% in testing. Most expanded thyroid clonotypes (frequency above 0.001) were also detected in blood, suggesting blood repertoires may reflect thyroid immune responses. During validation, the model predicted progression to ophthalmopathy a median of about 6.5 months ahead of onset, with approximately 71% sensitivity and 72.22% specificity.

The sequenced material came from blood. This sequence was found in a young man with Graves' hyperthyroidism. The rearranged chain carries TRBV20-1 and TRBJ2-7, with 8 junctional bases fitting TRBD2. The DNA sequence is TGCAGTGCTAAGGGAAGCGGACTAGCAGGGGAGCAGTACTTC. Translated, it reads CSAKGSGLAGEQYF.